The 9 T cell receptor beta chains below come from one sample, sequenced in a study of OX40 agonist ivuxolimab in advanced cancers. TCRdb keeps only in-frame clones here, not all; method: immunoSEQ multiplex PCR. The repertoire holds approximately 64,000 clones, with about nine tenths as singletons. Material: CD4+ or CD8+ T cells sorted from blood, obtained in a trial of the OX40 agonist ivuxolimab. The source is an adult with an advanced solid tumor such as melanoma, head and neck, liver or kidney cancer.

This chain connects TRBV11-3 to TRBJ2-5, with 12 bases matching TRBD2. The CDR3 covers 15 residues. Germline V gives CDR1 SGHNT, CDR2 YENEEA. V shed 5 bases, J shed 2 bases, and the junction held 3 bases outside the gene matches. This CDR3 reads CASSVGLAGQETQYF. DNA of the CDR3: TGTGCCAGCAGCGTCGGACTAGCGGGGCAAGAGACCCAGTACTTC.

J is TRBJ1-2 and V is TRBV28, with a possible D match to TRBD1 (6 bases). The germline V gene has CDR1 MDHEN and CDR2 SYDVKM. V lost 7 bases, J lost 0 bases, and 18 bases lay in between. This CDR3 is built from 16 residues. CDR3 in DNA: TGTGCCAGCATCCGGGGGGCCGATCCGGCTAACTATGGCTACACCTTC. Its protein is CASIRGADPANYGYTF.

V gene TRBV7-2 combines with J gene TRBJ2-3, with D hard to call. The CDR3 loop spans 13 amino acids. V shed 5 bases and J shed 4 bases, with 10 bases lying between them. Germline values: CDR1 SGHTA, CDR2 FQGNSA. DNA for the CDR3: TGTGCCAGCAGCACCAGAACTTCAGATACGCAGTATTTT. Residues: CASSTRTSDTQYF.

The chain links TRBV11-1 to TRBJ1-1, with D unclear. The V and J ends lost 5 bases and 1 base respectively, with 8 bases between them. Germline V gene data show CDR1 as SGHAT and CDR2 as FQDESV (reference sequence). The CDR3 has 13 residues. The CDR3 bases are TGTGCCAGCAGCCCTCTGGGGAACACTGAAGCTTTCTTT. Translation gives CASSPLGNTEAFF.

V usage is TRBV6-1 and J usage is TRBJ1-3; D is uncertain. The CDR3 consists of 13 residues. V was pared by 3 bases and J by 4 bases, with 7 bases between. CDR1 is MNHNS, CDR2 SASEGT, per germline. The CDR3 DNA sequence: TGTGCCAGCAGTGATTTTGGGGGAAACACCATATATTTT. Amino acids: CASSDFGGNTIYF.

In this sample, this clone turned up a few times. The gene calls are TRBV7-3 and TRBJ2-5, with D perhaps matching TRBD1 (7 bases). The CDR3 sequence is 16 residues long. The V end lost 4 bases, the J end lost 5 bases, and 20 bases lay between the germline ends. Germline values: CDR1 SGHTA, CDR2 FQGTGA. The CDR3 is CASSSVGGTAKETQYF. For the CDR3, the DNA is TGTGCCAGCAGCTCCGTAGGAGGGACAGCGAAGGAGACCCAGTACTTC.

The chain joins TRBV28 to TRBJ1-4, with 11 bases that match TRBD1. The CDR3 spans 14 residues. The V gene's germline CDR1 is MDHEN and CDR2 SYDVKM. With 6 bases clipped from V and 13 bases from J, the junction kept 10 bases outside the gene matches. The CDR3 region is CASRPGQGGGRLFF. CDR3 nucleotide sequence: TGTGCCAGCAGGCCGGGACAGGGGGGAGGTAGACTGTTTTTT.

This CDR3 is CASSFMTGSEETQYF. CDR3 bases: TGTGCCAGCAGTTTCATGACAGGGAGTGAAGAGACCCAGTACTTC. This chain uses TRBV28 with TRBJ2-5, with TRBD1 matching 7 bases. From germline, CDR1 is MDHEN and CDR2 SYDVKM. The CDR3 has 15 amino acids. With 3 bases clipped from V and 3 bases from J, the junction kept 7 bases outside the gene matches.

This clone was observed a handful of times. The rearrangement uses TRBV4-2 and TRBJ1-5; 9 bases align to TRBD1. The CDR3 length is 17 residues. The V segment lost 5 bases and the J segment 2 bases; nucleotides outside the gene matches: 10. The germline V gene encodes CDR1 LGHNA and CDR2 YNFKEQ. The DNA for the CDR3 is TGTGCCAGCAGCGGAACAACAGGGGGCTTGGGCAATCAGCCCCAGCATTTT. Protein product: CASSGTTGGLGNQPQHF.